This record concerns one TCR beta chain sequence. Antigen: not known. The data belong to a study of graft-versus-host responses after intestinal transplantation. The study, taken as a whole, reports: GvH clones were identified in recipient marrow, with some first appearing in ileum or blood.

Some clones are missing from TCRdb's copy, which holds only in-frame ones; the method was immunoSEQ multiplex PCR. The sample has 28,000 or so clones; 70% to 85% are singletons. Per the germline V gene, CDR1 is SGDLS and CDR2 is YYNGEE. The CDR3 consists of 14 residues. V was clipped by 0 bases and J by 4 bases; unmatched bases: 3. The chain joins TRBV9 to TRBJ2-7; 8 nucleotides line up with TRBD2. Sequenced here: unstimulated CD8+ T cells sorted from spleen or lymph node cells, sampled before intestinal transplant. The receptor was isolated from a human donor who received an intestinal transplant. The chain's CDR3 is CASSVEGLGYEQYF. DNA for the CDR3: TGTGCCAGCAGCGTAGAGGGACTAGGTTACGAGCAGTACTTC. Full variable domain (rest looked up from reference TRBV9 and TRBJ2-7): DSGVTQTPKHLITATGQRVTLRCSPRSGDLSVYWYQQSLDQGLQFLIQYYNGEERAKGNILERFSAQQFPDLHSELNLSSLELGDSALYFCASSVEGLGYEQYFGPGTRLTVT.